What follows describes a single T cell receptor (beta chain). The antigen is unknown. The data were taken from a study of CD8 T cells in Susac syndrome. Study-level points and caveats: That the number of individuals in its TCR sequencing and HLA analysis was relatively small was acknowledged by the study.

Sequencing targeted TCR beta in blood CD8+ and CD4+ T cells. The V and J ends lost 3 bases and 3 bases, in that order; junction bases with no gene match: 7. The germline gives CDR1 LGHDT, CDR2 YNNKEL (reference sequence). CDR3 length equals 17 residues. The RNA, about 0.45 to 1 ug, was put through reverse transcription using random hexamers. Amplification of TCR beta CDR3 spanned 54 Vbeta and 13 Jbeta via immunoSEQ multiplex PCR. MiXCR, run by TCRdb on the immunoSEQ multiplex PCR reads, gives a single entry per CDR3 protein. The sample carries some 260,000 distinct CDR3 sequences, about 85% recorded once.

This chain uses TRBV3-1 with TRBJ2-2; 10 bases map to TRBD2. Sequencing used CD8+ T cells from PBMCs. This TCR was recovered from a human donor with multiple sclerosis. The CDR3 loop is CASSHAGLAAYTGELFF. DNA for the CDR3: TGTGCCAGCAGCCACGCAGGACTAGCGGCGTACACCGGGGAGCTGTTTTTT. The full variable domain, rest sourced from reference TRBV3-1 and TRBJ2-2, is DTAVSQTPKYLVTQMGNDKSIKCEQNLGHDTMYWYKQDSKKFLKIMFSYNNKELIINETVPNRFSPKSPDKAHLNLHINSLELGDSAVYFCASSHAGLAAYTGELFFGEGSRLTVL.